This T cell receptor beta chain stems from a study of OX40 agonist ivuxolimab in advanced cancers. Study-level information: Ivuxolimab, an antibody that agonizes OX40 (CD134), was administered to the patients. Those treated in dose escalation had hepatocellular carcinoma, melanoma, renal cell cancer or head and neck cancer. The study, taken as a whole, reports: With doses of 0.1 to 3.0 mg/kg, CD4+ and CD8+ blood T cells had undergone clonal expansion by week 6. Partial responders dosed at 0.1-3.0 mg/kg displayed clonal expansion ranking among the lowest.

Concerning this clone: The target antigen is unknown. Different DNA sequences within this sample yield the same CDR3.

The assay was immunoSEQ multiplex PCR, and TCRdb's table has in-frame clones only and misses some. The sample records tens of thousands of clones, roughly 83% being singletons. The germline CDR1 and CDR2 sequences are SGHVS and FNYEAQ. The CDR3 is made up of 12 amino acids. The ends were cut back, 5 bases at V and 5 bases at J, with 8 bases in the middle. This clonotype was obtained from an adult with an advanced solid tumor such as melanoma, head and neck, liver or kidney cancer. Sequenced material: CD4+ or CD8+ T cells sorted from blood, taken in a trial of the OX40 agonist ivuxolimab. This chain joins TRBV7-6 and TRBJ2-3; the D is unclear. The chain's CDR3 is CASSPTGDTQYF. CDR3 DNA: TGTGCCAGCAGCCCGACCGGAGATACGCAGTATTTT.